The clone carrying this T cell receptor beta chain was seen just once. This sample is part of a study of blood T cell repertoires in COVID-19. About the research overall: COVID-19 samples collected from the United States, Italy and Spain covered acute and convalescent phases. The cDNA or gDNA used as material had been derived from T cells, B-cell-depleted T cells, or PBMCs.

CDR3 length: 14 amino acids. Trimming at V came to 6 bases and at J to 5 bases, leaving 5 bases not matched to a gene. Looked up from germline, CDR1 is KGHSH and CDR2 is LQKENI. Authors' processing steps: Nucleated cell counts were estimated from reference gene primer amplification. Assay: immunoSEQ multiplex PCR; the TCRdb copy retains only in-frame clones and omits some. The DNA gave D and trimming, while V, J and clone size come from that table. The data contain around 200,000 clones, around 80% of them singletons. This rearrangement joins TRBV18 to TRBJ2-2, with TRBD1 matching 8 bases. This TCR derives from a human donor in a cohort sampled during active COVID-19. Material for sequencing was peripheral blood. The CDR3 DNA reads TGTGCCAGCTCCGGACAGGGAAGGACCGGGGAGCTGTTTTTT. Translated: CASSGQGRTGELFF. The variable domain in full, with the rest retrieved from reference TRBV18 and TRBJ2-2, is NAGVMQNPRHLVRRRGQEARLRCSPMKGHSHVYWYRQLPEEGLKFMVYLQKENIIDESGMPKERFSAEFPKEGPSILRIQQVVRGDSAAYFCASSGQGRTGELFFGEGSRLTVL.